This TCR beta chain was captured in a study of regulatory T cells in long-lasting Graves disease (dated by TCRdb to the early 2020s). Notes on the research overall: Antithyroid drugs had been taken for less than 3 months by newly diagnosed Graves' disease patients. Persistent Graves' disease patients were compared with newly diagnosed Graves' disease patients by peripheral blood TCR sequencing and RNA sequencing. The study was conducted in China and was registered as a clinical trial. TCR sequencing covered approximately 13 persistent and approximately 20 newly diagnosed Graves' disease patients, some 35 samples in total. Paper-wide results and their limitations: Only peripheral blood was studied, because thyroid tissue, the primary lesion, was inaccessible. Sequencing and analysis were limited to the TCR beta chain. Preferential use of TRBV28, TRBJ1-2 and TRBJ2-5 was observed in persistent disease, whereas TRBV20-1 and TRBJ2-1 were favored in newly diagnosed disease. Persistent patients shared more public clonotypes among themselves (around 2,500) than newly diagnosed patients did (about 970). The small sample size was acknowledged by the authors as a limitation that may reduce accuracy. Lower TCR Shannon entropy and fewer highly expanded clones were observed in persistent Graves' disease patients than in newly diagnosed patients, which suggested clonal expansion.

The CDR3 runs 15 residues from the cysteine to the phenylalanine. Left in the record is the CDR3 DNA by itself, 45 bases read in frame from the first base. Based on the germline V gene, the CDR1 and CDR2 sequences are SGDLS and YYNGEE. The germline ends are 19 bases apart after V is trimmed by 4 bases and J by 6 bases. Library construction relied on multiplex PCR. The sequencer was an Illumina HiSeq 4000. TCR beta libraries were built with iRepertoire HTBI primers and Arm-PCR amplification of CDR3 regions. PCR products were gel purified before sequencing. Processing in the source paper ran as follows. Gene usage analysis of CDR3 amino acid clonotypes relied on the roughly 60 TRBV and 12 to 15 TRBJ segments identified across samples. Filtered high-quality paired reads were merged into contigs using COPE and FqMerger. BLAST was used to align contigs to the IMGT TRBV, TRBD and TRBJ reference genes, and CDR3 was defined following IMGT. Any clonotype with a frequency above 0.1% was classified as a highly expanded clone. Shannon entropy served as the measure of repertoire diversity, while the Gini coefficient captured V-J evenness. A clonotype found in more than one individual was treated as public. Through fastp at Q25 and MiXCR, TCRdb rebuilt clones from the public reads, retaining in-frame beta chains. When rows share a CDR3 protein, they turn into one entry using the most common DNA and genes. The V and J calls and clone size are TCRdb's, not the authors'. This sample lists just over 600,000 distinct CDR3 sequences; around 15% were detected once. The top ten clonotypes cover about 18% of the sample.

This clonotype was seen at least ten times. Its antigen is not yet known. Base qualities are missing; no much larger clone stands one base away. The intended sense of this specimen's time point label: newly diagnosed GD, antithyroid drugs for less than 3 months. For both TCR sequencing and RNA sequencing, RNA was extracted from PBMCs in TRIzol. The diagnosis of Graves' disease followed American Thyroid Association guidelines. Patients for the study were recruited at an endocrinology department in Xi'an, China. Each patient gave approximately 8.8 milliliters of peripheral blood, collected in an EDTA anticoagulant tube. Ficoll Paque Plus density gradient separation was used to isolate PBMCs, and no further T cell sorting was performed. An Agilent 2100 Bioanalyzer and agarose gel were used to check RNA quality, and a NanoDrop 2000 was used to measure RNA concentration. These data are also associated with another study on T cells in Graves' hyperthyroidism and ophthalmopathy. The other study reports the following: Stable Graves' hyperthyroidism was defined as no progression to ophthalmopathy during 18 months of follow-up. Hyperthyroidism patients were newly diagnosed, with disease duration under 2 months, and aged 18 to 65 years. The study excluded patients with uncontrolled infections, other autoimmune diseases, pregnancy or lactation. Diagnoses relied on clinical symptoms, serum thyroxine and TRAb, thyroid ultrasound and orbital computed tomography. For the first round of RT-PCR on the TCR CDR3, the HTBI primer set was used together with the Qiagen OneStep RT-PCR kit. Most expanded thyroid clonotypes (frequency above 0.001) were also found in blood, which suggests that blood repertoires may mirror thyroid immune responses. A 13 V-J signature model separated ophthalmopathy from stable hyperthyroidism, with just over 85% sensitivity and 81.08% specificity in cross-validation and 80%/75% in testing. In validation, the model predicted progression to ophthalmopathy with 60% to 71% sensitivity and around 72% specificity, a median of 6.5 months before onset. TCR V-J signatures able to tell the groups apart were searched for in a discovery cohort of 100 or so patients, of whom over 40 had Graves' ophthalmopathy and about 60 had stable Graves' hyperthyroidism. Prospective prediction of ophthalmopathy was tested in an independent validation cohort consisting of 18 hyperthyroidism patients and more than 15 patients who later progressed to ophthalmopathy. The 100 or so discovery patients were randomly split 7:3 into training and test sets. Thyroid tissue and blood T-cell repertoires from more than 5 Graves' hyperthyroidism patients were also compared in the study. Following sampling, methimazole starting at 30 mg daily was given to hyperthyroidism patients, and high-dose intravenous methylprednisolone was given to ophthalmopathy patients. Libraries were constructed in a second round of multiplex PCR, after which size selection and purification were performed. Paired-end sequencing of the libraries was performed with 100 bp reads on an Illumina HiSeq2000. Raw data were processed with SOAPnuke, discarding reads with adapters, uncalled bases, mean Phred below 15, or no exact constant-primer or identifier match. COPE v1.2.5 was used to merge high-quality paired reads, and clonotypes were defined as unique nucleotide sequences. MiTCR v1.1 was used to align the clonotypes against IMGT TRBV, TRBD and TRBJ reference segments. The analysis was restricted to V-J combinations with a frequency above 0.0001, which together covered just over 98% of the repertoires. A TCS score was defined as the ratio between F50 (clonal expansion) and ExV (chaos), using BLOSUM62-based TCRdist between CDR3 peptides within each V-J. Welch's t-statistics and random forest reduced roughly 500 V-J features to about 12, which were used in a naive Bayes classifier (R e1071). No statistical method was used to set the sample size in advance, and investigators knew the group allocation. The paper reports TCR Vbeta CDR3 sequencing of 130 to 150 peripheral blood samples: approximately 41 ophthalmopathy, under 85 hyperthyroidism and around 17 progressor patients.

The sample in question was peripheral blood mononuclear cells (PBMCs), obtained at new diagnosis, from a patient treated with antithyroid drugs. The clonotype was recovered from a woman in her 30s with Graves disease. Donor details come from another sample of the same person, matched by shared clones. The rearrangement joined TRBV9 to TRBJ1-1; TRBD1 might be the D gene, on 5 matching bases. The CDR3 has the sequence CASSIRAGGSAEAFF. The DNA sequence is given as TGTGCCAGCAGCATACGGGCGGGGGGGAGCGCTGAAGCTTTCTTT.